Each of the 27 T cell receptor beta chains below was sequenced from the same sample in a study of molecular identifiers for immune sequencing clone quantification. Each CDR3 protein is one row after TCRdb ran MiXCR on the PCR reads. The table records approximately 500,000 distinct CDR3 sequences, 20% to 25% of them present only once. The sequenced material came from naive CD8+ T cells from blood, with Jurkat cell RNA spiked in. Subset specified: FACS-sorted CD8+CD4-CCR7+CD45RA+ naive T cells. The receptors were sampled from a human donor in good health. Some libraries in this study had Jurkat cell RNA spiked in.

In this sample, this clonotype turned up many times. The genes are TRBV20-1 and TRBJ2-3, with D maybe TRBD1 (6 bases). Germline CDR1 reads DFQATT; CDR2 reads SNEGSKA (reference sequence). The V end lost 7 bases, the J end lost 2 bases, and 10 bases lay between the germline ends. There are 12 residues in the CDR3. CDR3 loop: CSGGQDTDTQYF. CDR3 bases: TGCAGTGGGGGGCAGGACACAGATACGCAGTATTTT.

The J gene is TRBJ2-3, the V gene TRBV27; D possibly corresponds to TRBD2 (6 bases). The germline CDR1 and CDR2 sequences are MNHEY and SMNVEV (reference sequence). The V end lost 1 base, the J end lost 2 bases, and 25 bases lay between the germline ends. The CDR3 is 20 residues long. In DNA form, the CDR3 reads TGTGCCAGCAGTTTATTCCCTTTCGGAGGAATCGGGAGCGTCACAGATACGCAGTATTTT. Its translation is CASSLFPFGGIGSVTDTQYF.

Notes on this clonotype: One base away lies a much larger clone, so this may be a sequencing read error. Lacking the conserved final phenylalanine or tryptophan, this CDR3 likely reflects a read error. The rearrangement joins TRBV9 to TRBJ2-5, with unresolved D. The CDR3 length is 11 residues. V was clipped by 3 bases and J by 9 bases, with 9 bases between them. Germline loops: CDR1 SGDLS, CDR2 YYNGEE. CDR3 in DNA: TGTGCCAGCAGCGCCGGTGAGGCCCAGTACCTC. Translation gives CASSAGEAQYL.

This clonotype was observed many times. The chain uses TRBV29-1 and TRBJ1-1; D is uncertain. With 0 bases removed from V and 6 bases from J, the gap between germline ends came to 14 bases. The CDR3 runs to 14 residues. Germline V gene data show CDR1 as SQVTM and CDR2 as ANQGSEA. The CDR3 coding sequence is TGCAGCGTTGAAGATACGAGGGTAGGCGCTGAAGCTTTCTTT. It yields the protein CSVEDTRVGAEAFF.

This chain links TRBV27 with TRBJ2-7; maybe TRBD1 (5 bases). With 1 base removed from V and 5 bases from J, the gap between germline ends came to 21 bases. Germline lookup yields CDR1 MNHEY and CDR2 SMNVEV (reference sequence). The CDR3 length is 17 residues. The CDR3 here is CASSLLQVQHVGDEQYF. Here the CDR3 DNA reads TGTGCCAGCAGTTTATTACAGGTCCAGCATGTAGGGGACGAGCAGTACTTC.

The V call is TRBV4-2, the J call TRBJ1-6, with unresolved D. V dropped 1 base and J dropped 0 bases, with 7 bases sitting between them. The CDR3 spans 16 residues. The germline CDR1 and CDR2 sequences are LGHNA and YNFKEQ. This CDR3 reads CASSQGLSSYNSPLHF. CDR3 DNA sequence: TGTGCCAGCAGCCAAGGGCTGAGCTCCTATAATTCACCCCTCCACTTT.

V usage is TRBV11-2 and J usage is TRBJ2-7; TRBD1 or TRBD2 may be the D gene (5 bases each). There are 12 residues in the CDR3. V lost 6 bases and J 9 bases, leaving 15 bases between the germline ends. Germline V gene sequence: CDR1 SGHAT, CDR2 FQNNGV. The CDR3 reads CASSIYGDGQYF. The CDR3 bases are TGTGCCAGCAGTATTTACGGGGACGGGCAGTACTTC.

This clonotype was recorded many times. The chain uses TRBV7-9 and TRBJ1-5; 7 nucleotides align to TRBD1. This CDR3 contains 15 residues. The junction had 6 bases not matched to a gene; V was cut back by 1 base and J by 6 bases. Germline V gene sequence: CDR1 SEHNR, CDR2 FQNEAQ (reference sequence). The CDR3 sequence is CASSLGGGEGQPQHF. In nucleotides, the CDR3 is TGTGCCAGCAGCTTAGGAGGGGGCGAAGGTCAGCCCCAGCATTTT. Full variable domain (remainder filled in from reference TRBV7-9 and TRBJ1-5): DTGVSQNPRHKITKRGQNVTFRCDPISEHNRLYWYRQTLGQGPEFLTYFQNEAQLEKSRLLSDRFSAERPKGSFSTLEIQRTEQGDSAMYLCASSLGGGEGQPQHFGDGTRLSIL.

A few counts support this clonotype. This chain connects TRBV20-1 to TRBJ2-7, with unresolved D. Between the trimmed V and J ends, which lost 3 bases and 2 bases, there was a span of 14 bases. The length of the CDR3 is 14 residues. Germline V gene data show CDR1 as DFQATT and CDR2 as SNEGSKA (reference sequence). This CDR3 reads CSARERDHTYEQYF. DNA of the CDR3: TGCAGTGCTAGGGAACGAGACCATACCTACGAGCAGTACTTC.

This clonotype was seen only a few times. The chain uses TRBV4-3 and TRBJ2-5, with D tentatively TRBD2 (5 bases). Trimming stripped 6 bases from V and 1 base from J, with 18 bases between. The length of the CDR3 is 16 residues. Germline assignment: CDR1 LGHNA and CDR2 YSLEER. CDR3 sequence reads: CASSHLRGPVQETQYF. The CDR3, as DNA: TGCGCCAGCAGTCACCTGCGAGGGCCGGTCCAAGAGACCCAGTACTTC.

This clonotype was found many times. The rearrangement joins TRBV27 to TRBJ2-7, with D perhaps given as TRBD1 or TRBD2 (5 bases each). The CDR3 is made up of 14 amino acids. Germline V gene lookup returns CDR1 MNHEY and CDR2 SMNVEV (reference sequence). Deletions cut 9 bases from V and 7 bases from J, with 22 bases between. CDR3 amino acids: CASMGDLFSGEQYF. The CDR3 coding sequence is TGTGCCAGTATGGGGGATCTTTTTTCCGGAGAGCAGTACTTC.

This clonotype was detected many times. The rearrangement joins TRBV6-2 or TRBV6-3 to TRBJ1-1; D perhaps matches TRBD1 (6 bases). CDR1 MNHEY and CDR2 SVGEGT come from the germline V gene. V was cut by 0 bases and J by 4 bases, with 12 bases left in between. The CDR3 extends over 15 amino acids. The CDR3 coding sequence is TGTGCCAGCAGTTACTCGACGGGACATTTCACTGAAGCTTTCTTT. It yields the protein CASSYSTGHFTEAFF.

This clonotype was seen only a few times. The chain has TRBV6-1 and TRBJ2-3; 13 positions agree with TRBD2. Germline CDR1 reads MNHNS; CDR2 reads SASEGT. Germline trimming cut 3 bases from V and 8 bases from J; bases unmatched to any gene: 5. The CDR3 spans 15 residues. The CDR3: CASSDKLAGGGTQYF. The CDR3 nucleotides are TGTGCCAGCAGTGACAAACTAGCGGGAGGGGGTACGCAGTATTTT.

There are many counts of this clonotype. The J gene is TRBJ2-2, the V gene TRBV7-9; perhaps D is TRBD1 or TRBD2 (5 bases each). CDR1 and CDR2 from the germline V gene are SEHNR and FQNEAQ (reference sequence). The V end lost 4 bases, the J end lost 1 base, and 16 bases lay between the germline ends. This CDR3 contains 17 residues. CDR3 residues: CASSSPGRLLNTGELFF. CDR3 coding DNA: TGTGCCAGCAGCTCCCCGGGGCGGCTCTTGAACACCGGGGAGCTGTTTTTT.

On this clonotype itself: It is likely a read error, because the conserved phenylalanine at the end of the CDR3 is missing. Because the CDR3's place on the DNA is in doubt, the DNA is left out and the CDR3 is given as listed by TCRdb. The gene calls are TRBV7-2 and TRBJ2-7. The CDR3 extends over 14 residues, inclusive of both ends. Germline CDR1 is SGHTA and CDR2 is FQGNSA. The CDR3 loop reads CASSISGTAYEEDG.

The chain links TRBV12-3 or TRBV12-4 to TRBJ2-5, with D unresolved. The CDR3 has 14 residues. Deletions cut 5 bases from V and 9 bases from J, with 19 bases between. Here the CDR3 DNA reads TGTGCCAGCAGTCTCACCGCTACGTCCCGACCCCAGTACTTC. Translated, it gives CASSLTATSRPQYF.

The CDR3 DNA is TGTGCCAGCAGCTGGGGGACACAGGGGAACACTGAAGCTTTCTTT. Amino acid sequence: CASSWGTQGNTEAFF. J is TRBJ1-1 and V is TRBV7-9; D is perhaps TRBD1 (6 bases). Germline V gene sequence: CDR1 SEHNR, CDR2 FQNEAQ (reference sequence). This CDR3 spans 15 amino acids. The V and J ends lost 4 bases and 1 base respectively, with 13 bases between them.

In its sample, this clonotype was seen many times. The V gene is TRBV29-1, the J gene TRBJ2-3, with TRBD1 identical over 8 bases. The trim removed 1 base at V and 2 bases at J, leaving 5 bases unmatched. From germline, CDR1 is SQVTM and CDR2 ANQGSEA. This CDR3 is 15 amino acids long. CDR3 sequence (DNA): TGCAGCGTTGAAGGGACAGGGAGATACACAGATACGCAGTATTTT. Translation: CSVEGTGRYTDTQYF.

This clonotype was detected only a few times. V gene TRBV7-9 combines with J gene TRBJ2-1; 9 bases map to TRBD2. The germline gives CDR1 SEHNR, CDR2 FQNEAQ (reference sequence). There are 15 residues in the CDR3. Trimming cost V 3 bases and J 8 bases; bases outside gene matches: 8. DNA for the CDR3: TGTGCCAGCAGCTTTCCCAGCGGGGGGTGGTATGAGCAGTTCTTC. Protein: CASSFPSGGWYEQFF.

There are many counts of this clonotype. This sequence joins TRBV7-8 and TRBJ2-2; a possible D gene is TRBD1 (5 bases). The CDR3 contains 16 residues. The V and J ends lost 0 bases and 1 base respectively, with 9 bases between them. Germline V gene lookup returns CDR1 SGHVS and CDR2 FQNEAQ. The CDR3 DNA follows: TGTGCCAGCAGCTTAGCCGTCAGGGTGAACACCGGGGAGCTGTTTTTT. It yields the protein CASSLAVRVNTGELFF.

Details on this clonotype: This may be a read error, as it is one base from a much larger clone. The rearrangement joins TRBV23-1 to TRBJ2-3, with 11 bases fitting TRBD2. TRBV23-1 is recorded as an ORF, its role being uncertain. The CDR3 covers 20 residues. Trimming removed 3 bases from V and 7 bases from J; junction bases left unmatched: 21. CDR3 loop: CASSHPPVTSGTARGNTQYF. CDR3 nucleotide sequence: TGCGCCAGCAGTCATCCCCCCGTGACTAGCGGGACCGCCAGGGGGAATACGCAGTATTTT.

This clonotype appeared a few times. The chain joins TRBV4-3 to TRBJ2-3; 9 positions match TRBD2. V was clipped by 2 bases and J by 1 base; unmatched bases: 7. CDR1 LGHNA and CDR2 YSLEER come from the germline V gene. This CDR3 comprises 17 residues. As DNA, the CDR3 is TGCGCCAGCAGCCAATCGCGGGGGGGCCTCGGCACAGATACGCAGTATTTT. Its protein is CASSQSRGGLGTDTQYF.

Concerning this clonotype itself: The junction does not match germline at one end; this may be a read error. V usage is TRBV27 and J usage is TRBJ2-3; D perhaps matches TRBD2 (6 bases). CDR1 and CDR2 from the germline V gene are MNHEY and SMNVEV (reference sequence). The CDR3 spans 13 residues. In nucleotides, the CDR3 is TGTGCCAGCAGCCACACTAGCTCAGATGCGCAGTATTTT. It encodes CASSHTSSDAQYF.

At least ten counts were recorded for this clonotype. The CDR3 region has the DNA TGTGCCAGCAACCCTTTCGACAGGGTGGCCGCTGGGGCCAACGTCCTGACTTTC. Protein: CASNPFDRVAAGANVLTF. The chain uses TRBV7-8 and TRBJ2-6, with TRBD1 matching over 7 bases. The CDR3 extends over 18 amino acids. After removal of 7 bases from V and 2 bases from J, the junction contained 14 bases not matched to a gene. Per the germline V gene, CDR1 is SGHVS and CDR2 is FQNEAQ.

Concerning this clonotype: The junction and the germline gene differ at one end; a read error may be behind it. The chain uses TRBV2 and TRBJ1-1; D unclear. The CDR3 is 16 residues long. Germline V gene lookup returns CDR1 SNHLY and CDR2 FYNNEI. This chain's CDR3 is CASSESRAAMNTEASF. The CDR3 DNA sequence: TGTGCCAGCAGTGAAAGTAGGGCAGCGATGAACACCGAAGCTTCCTTT. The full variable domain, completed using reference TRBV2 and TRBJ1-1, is EPEVTQTPSHQVTQMGQEVILRCVPISNHLYFYWYRQILGQKVEFLVSFYNNEISEKSEIFDDQFSVERPDGSNFTLKIRSTKLEDSAMYFCASSESRAAMNTEASFGQGTRLTVV.

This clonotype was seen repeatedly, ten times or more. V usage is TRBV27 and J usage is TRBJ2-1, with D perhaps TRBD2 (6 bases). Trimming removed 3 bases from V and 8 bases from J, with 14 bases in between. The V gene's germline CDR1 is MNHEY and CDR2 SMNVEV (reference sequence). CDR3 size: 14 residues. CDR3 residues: CASSFGLAPDEQFF. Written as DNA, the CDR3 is TGTGCCAGCAGTTTTGGTCTAGCGCCCGATGAGCAGTTCTTC.

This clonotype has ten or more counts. The CDR3 region is CASSQDIGTLRPVAFF. The CDR3 DNA sequence: TGCGCCAGCAGCCAAGACATAGGGACTCTCCGGCCTGTAGCTTTCTTT. The J gene is TRBJ1-1, the V gene TRBV4-1; D is possibly TRBD1 (5 bases). V was trimmed by 0 bases and J by 10 bases, leaving 21 bases between them. The CDR3 sequence is 16 residues long. Germline V gene data show CDR1 as MGHRA and CDR2 as YSYEKL.